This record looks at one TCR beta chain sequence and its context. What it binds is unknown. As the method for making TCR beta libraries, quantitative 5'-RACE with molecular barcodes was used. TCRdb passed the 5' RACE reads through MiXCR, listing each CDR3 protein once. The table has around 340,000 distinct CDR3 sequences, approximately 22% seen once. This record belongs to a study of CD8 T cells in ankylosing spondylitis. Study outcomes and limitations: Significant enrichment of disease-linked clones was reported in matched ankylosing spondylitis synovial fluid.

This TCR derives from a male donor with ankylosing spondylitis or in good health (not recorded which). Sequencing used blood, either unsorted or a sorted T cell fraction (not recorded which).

DNA for the CDR3: TGCAGTGCGGGAGGACAGGGGGTCACTGAAGCTTTCTTT. This codes for CSAGGQGVTEAFF. The J gene is TRBJ1-1, the V gene TRBV20-1, with TRBD1 identical over 10 bases. The V gene end was trimmed by 6 bases and the J gene end by 4 bases; junction bases not matched to a gene: 5. This CDR3 has 13 amino acids. Germline V gene sequence: CDR1 DFQATT, CDR2 SNEGSKA (reference sequence).